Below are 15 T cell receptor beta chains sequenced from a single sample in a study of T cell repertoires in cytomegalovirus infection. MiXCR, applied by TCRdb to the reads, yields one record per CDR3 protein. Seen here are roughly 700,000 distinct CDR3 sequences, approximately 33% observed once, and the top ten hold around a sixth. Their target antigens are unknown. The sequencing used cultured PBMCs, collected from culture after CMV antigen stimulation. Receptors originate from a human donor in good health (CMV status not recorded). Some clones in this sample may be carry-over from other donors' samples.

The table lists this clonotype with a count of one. This CDR3 reads CSARTVRGPGNTIYF. The CDR3 nucleotides read TGCAGTGCTAGAACAGTCAGGGGCCCTGGAAACACCATATATTTT. The J gene is TRBJ1-3, the V gene TRBV20-1; D may be TRBD1 (6 bases). Trimming took 2 bases from V and 2 from J, leaving 13 bases between them. Germline assignment: CDR1 DFQATT and CDR2 SNEGSKA (reference sequence). The CDR3 has 15 residues.

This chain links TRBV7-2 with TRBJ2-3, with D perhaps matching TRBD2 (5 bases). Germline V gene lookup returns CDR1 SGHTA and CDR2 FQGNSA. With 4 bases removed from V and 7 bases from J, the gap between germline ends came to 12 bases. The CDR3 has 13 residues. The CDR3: CASSSISANTQYF. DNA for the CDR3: TGTGCCAGCAGCTCGATTAGCGCGAATACGCAGTATTTT.

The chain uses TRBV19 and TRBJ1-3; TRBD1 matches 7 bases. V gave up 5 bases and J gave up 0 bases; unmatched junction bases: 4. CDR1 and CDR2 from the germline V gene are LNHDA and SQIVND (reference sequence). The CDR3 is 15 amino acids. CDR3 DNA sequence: TGTGCCAGTAGTGTACAGGGGATCTCTGGAAACACCATATATTTT. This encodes CASSVQGISGNTIYF.

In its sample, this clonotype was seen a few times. CDR3 DNA sequence: TGTGCCAGCAGCTCCCTTAGTGGGGCGGGCAGCACAGATACGCAGTATTTT. It codes for CASSSLSGAGSTDTQYF. This chain joins TRBV11-2 and TRBJ2-3; D possibly uses TRBD1 or TRBD2 (5 bases each). Between the trimmed V and J ends, which lost 4 bases and 0 bases, there was a span of 17 bases. Per the germline V gene, CDR1 is SGHAT and CDR2 is FQNNGV. The CDR3 totals 17 residues.

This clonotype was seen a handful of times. The CDR3 DNA reads TGTGCCAGCAGTTTTTGGGGGGGGGGTGGTGAGCAGTTCTTC. It yields the protein CASSFWGGGGEQFF. The chain links TRBV12-3 or TRBV12-4 to TRBJ2-1; 7 positions agree with TRBD2. V dropped 3 bases and J dropped 9; count of bases not matched to a gene: 8. CDR3 length equals 14 residues.

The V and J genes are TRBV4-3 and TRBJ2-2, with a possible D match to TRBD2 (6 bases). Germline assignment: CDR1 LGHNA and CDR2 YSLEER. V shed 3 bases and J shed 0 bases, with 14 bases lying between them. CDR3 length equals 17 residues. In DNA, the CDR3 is TGCGCCAGCAGCCAGTCGGGAGTACTGTCGAACACCGGGGAGCTGTTTTTT. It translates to CASSQSGVLSNTGELFF.

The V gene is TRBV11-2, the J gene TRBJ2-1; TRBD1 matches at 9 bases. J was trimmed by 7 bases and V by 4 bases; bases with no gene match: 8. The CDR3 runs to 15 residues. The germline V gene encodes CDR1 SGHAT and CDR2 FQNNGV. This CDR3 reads CASSYPGQGSNEQFF. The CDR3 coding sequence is TGTGCCAGCAGCTATCCGGGACAGGGAAGTAATGAGCAGTTCTTC.

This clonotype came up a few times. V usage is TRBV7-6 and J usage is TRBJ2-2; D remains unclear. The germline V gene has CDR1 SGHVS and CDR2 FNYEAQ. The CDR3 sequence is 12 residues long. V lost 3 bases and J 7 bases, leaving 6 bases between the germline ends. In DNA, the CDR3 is TGTGCCAGCAGCTTCTTGAACGGGGAGCTGTTTTTT. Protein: CASSFLNGELFF. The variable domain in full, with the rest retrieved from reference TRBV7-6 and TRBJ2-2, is GAGVSQSPRYKVTKRGQDVALRCDPISGHVSLYWYRQALGQGPEFLTYFNYEAQQDKSGLPNDRFSAERPEGSISTLTIQRTEQRDSAMYRCASSFLNGELFFGEGSRLTVL.

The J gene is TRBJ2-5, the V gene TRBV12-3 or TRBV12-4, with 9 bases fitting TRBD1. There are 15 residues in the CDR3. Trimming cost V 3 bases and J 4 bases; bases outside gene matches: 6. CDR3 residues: CASSFGTGSGETQYF. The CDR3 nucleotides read TGTGCCAGCAGTTTTGGGACAGGGTCGGGAGAGACCCAGTACTTC.

The CDR3 spells CASSFLTPYNEQFF. CDR3 coding DNA: TGTGCCAGCAGCTTCCTCACCCCCTACAATGAGCAGTTCTTC. The gene calls are TRBV7-4 and TRBJ2-1; D remains unclear. The V end lost 3 bases, the J end lost 2 bases, and 8 bases lay between the germline ends. The CDR3 runs to 14 residues. Germline CDR1 and CDR2: SGHVT and SQSDAQ.

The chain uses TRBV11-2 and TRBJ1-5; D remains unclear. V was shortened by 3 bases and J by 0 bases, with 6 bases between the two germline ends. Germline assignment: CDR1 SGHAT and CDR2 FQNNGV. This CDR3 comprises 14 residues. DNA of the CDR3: TGTGCCAGCAGCTTCGGCCCTAGCAATCAGCCCCAGCATTTT. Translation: CASSFGPSNQPQHF.

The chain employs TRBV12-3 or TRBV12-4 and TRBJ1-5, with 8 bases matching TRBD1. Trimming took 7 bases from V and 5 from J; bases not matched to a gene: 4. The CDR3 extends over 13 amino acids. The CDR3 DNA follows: TGTGCCAGCAAGACGACAGGGGATCAGCCCCAGCATTTT. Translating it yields CASKTTGDQPQHF.

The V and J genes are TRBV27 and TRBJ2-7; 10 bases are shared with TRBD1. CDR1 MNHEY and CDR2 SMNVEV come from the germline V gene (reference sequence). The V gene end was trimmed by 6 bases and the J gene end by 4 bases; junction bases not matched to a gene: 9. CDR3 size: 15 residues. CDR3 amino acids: CASSSTGTGVYEQYF. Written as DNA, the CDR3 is TGTGCCAGCAGCTCAACCGGGACAGGGGTGTACGAGCAGTACTTC.

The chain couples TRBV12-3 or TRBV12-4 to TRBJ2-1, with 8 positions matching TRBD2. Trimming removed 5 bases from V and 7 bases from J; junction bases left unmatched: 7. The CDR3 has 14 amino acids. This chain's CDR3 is CASSQSGGRNEQFF. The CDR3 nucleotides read TGTGCCAGCAGTCAGAGCGGGGGCAGGAATGAGCAGTTCTTC.

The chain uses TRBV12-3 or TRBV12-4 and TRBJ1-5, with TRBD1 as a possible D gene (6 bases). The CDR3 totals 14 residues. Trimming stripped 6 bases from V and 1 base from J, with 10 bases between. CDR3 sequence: CASRDSSSNQPQHF. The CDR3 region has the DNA TGTGCCAGCAGGGACAGTTCCAGCAATCAGCCCCAGCATTTT.